This T cell receptor (beta chain) originates from a study of T cell repertoires and HLA-DP antigens. The V and J ends lost 2 bases and 10 bases respectively, with 13 bases between them. CDR1 SNHLY and CDR2 FYNNEI come from the germline V gene. The CDR3 has 13 amino acids. Method: immunoSEQ multiplex PCR; TCRdb's copy keeps in-frame clones and lacks some. This table has 75,000 to 90,000 clones, around nine tenths appearing once. Concerning this clone itself: Its target is not known.

The rearrangement links TRBV2 to TRBJ2-3, with D uncertain. The TCR originated in a man between 45 and 60 years old in good health and CMV-seronegative. Sequencing input: CD4+ T cells from PBMCs. Here the CDR3 reads CASSEIRLGAQYF. The CDR3 coding sequence is TGTGCCAGCAGTGAAATTAGGCTAGGCGCGCAGTATTTT.